Following are 25 T cell receptor beta chains from one sample sequenced in a study of radiation and T cells in renal cell carcinoma. Assay: immunoSEQ multiplex PCR; the TCRdb copy retains only in-frame clones and omits some. The table records approximately 92,000 clones, over 80% of them present only once. Time point noted: blood 4 weeks post-SBRT, at nephrectomy. Treatment noted: 15 Gy SBRT to primary tumor, nephrectomy 4 weeks later. The sample was blood, taken from a patient whose treatment included radiotherapy and nephrectomy. The receptor set was obtained from a man aged 50 to 59 with renal cell carcinoma.

This clone has a single count. V usage is TRBV7-9 and J usage is TRBJ1-6, with D maybe TRBD1 (5 bases). Germline V lookup: CDR1 SEHNR, CDR2 FQNEAQ (reference sequence). Trimming took 6 bases from V and 10 from J, leaving 19 bases between them. The CDR3 totals 15 residues. The CDR3 protein is CASSYSATGRSPLHF. As DNA, the CDR3 is TGTGCCAGCAGTTATTCGGCAACAGGAAGGTCACCCCTCCACTTT.

This chain joins TRBV11-2 and TRBJ1-1, with D unclear. The CDR3 has 12 amino acids. Germline CDR1 is SGHAT and CDR2 is FQNNGV. The V end lost 5 bases, the J end lost 11 bases, and 15 bases lay between the germline ends. CDR3 bases: TGTGCCAGCAGCCCTCCATCGGTCCGGGCTTTCTTT. Amino acid sequence: CASSPPSVRAFF.

The gene calls are TRBV4-3 and TRBJ2-1; 7 bases align to TRBD1. The CDR3 runs 16 residues. Germline V gives CDR1 LGHNA, CDR2 YSLEER. The trim removed 0 bases at V and 0 bases at J, leaving 2 bases unmatched. The CDR3 DNA reads TGCGCCAGCAGCCAAGATCACAGGGGCTCCTACAATGAGCAGTTCTTC. Translation gives CASSQDHRGSYNEQFF.

J is TRBJ2-2 and V is TRBV10-3; D may be TRBD2 (6 bases). Trimming removed 2 bases from V and 4 bases from J, with 8 bases in between. Looked up from germline, CDR1 is ENHRY and CDR2 is SYGVKD. The CDR3 is 14 residues long. The CDR3 nucleotides are TGTGCCATCAGTGAGCGGGGGATCACCGGGGAGCTGTTTTTT. Residues: CAISERGITGELFF.

The chain joins TRBV7-9 to TRBJ1-4, with D unresolved. Germline loops: CDR1 SEHNR, CDR2 FQNEAQ (reference sequence). The CDR3 consists of 15 residues. V was shortened by 2 bases and J by 8 bases, with 15 bases between the two germline ends. CDR3 sequence reads: CASSLNEVVGEKLFF. In nucleotides, the CDR3 is TGTGCCAGCAGCTTAAATGAGGTCGTCGGGGAAAAACTGTTTTTT.

The V and J genes are TRBV6-5 and TRBJ2-7; D uncertain. V was cut by 6 bases and J by 5 bases, with 17 bases left in between. There are 14 residues in the CDR3. CDR1 and CDR2 (germline): MNHEY, SVGAGI. CDR3: CASRTGPEHNEQYF. CDR3 sequence (DNA): TGTGCCAGCAGGACGGGCCCCGAGCACAACGAGCAGTACTTC.

The chain employs TRBV5-1 and TRBJ1-4; weak D call: TRBD1 (6 bases). The germline CDR1 and CDR2 sequences are SGHRS and YFSETQ. The CDR3 is 14 amino acids. V was cut by 4 bases and J by 8 bases, with 15 bases left in between. CDR3 sequence (DNA): TGCGCCAGCAGCCAACAGGGTATTGACGAAAAACTGTTTTTT. This codes for CASSQQGIDEKLFF.

Points on this clone: The junction departs from the called germline gene at one end, perhaps through a read error. V is TRBV27 and J is TRBJ1-2, with TRBD1 as a possible D gene (5 bases). In germline, CDR1 is MNHEY, CDR2 SMNVEV (reference sequence). This CDR3 comprises 9 residues. CDR3 region: CASRNGGFF. The CDR3 DNA sequence: TGTGCCAGCAGGAACGGGGGGTTCTTC.

This chain uses TRBV7-9 with TRBJ1-4, with D possibly being TRBD1 (6 bases). The CDR3 is 15 amino acids. The V end lost 5 bases, the J end lost 3 bases, and 13 bases lay between the germline ends. The germline V gene has CDR1 SEHNR and CDR2 FQNEAQ (reference sequence). The CDR3, as DNA: TGTGCCAGCAGCCCCCAAGGGGGGGCTAATGAAAAACTGTTTTTT. It codes for CASSPQGGANEKLFF. The entire variable domain, with the rest obtained from reference TRBV7-9 and TRBJ1-4, is as follows: DTGVSQNPRHKITKRGQNVTFRCDPISEHNRLYWYRQTLGQGPEFLTYFQNEAQLEKSRLLSDRFSAERPKGSFSTLEIQRTEQGDSAMYLCASSPQGGANEKLFFGSGTQLSVL.

This CDR3 reads CATSRDGENYEQYF. For the CDR3, the DNA is TGTGCCACCAGCAGAGATGGGGAGAATTACGAGCAGTACTTC. This rearrangement joins TRBV15 to TRBJ2-7; the D gene is possibly TRBD2 (5 bases). The V and J ends lost 0 bases and 4 bases respectively, with 10 bases between them. Germline CDR1 LNHNV, CDR2 YYDKDF (reference sequence). The CDR3 totals 14 residues.

This chain joins TRBV6-1 and TRBJ2-6; TRBD1 matches at 8 bases. The V and J ends lost 4 bases and 2 bases, in that order; junction bases with no gene match: 1. In germline, CDR1 is MNHNS, CDR2 SASEGT. There are 15 residues in the CDR3. The CDR3 sequence: CASSADRAGANVLTF. The CDR3 DNA reads as TGTGCCAGCAGTGCGGACAGGGCTGGGGCCAACGTCCTGACTTTC.

This chain joins TRBV6-5 and TRBJ2-3; no definite D call. This CDR3 has 16 amino acids. V was shortened by 0 bases and J by 6 bases, with 16 bases between the two germline ends. Germline V gene lookup returns CDR1 MNHEY and CDR2 SVGAGI. The CDR3 DNA reads TGTGCCAGCAGTTACTCCGGGCCTCAACTTGGGGATACGCAGTATTTT. This sequence encodes CASSYSGPQLGDTQYF.

V usage is TRBV6-6 and J usage is TRBJ1-2; tentative D call: TRBD1 (5 bases). This CDR3 contains 12 residues. The V end was cut by 4 bases, the J end by 5 bases, with 8 bases between. The germline V gene encodes CDR1 MNHNY and CDR2 SVGAGI (reference sequence). CDR3 DNA sequence: TGTGCCAGCAGTTTGACAGTGTATGGCTACACCTTC. Residues: CASSLTVYGYTF.

This clone appeared once. This chain joins TRBV21-1 and TRBJ1-6. TRBV21-1 is a known pseudogene. This CDR3 comprises 17 residues. CDR3 nucleotides: TGTGCCAGCAGCAAATTTCCAGGAGAAACCTATAATTCACCCCTCCACTTT. This codes for CASSKFPGETYNSPLHF.

The chain is built from TRBV13 and TRBJ2-7, with 7 bases aligning to TRBD2. Germline CDR1 is PRHDT and CDR2 is FYEKMQ (reference sequence). The CDR3 loop spans 19 amino acids. J lost 4 bases, V lost 5 bases, and 23 bases had no gene match. CDR3 nucleotide sequence: TGTGCCAGCAGCACGGGCCTAGCGAGGGGAAGCGGGAAAGGGTACGAGCAGTACTTC. Its translation is CASSTGLARGSGKGYEQYF.

The CDR3 region has the DNA TGTGCCAGCAGTTACGGGACTGCGCGAGAGACCCAGTACTTC. Residues: CASSYGTARETQYF. The J gene is TRBJ2-5, the V gene TRBV27, with a tentative D call TRBD2 (6 bases). Looked up from germline, CDR1 is MNHEY and CDR2 is SMNVEV (reference sequence). V was pared by 4 bases and J by 4 bases, with 13 bases between. The CDR3 has 14 residues.

This chain links TRBV4-1 with TRBJ2-5; D is perhaps TRBD2 (5 bases). V lost 0 bases, J lost 5 bases, and 10 bases lay in between. The CDR3 extends over 14 amino acids. CDR1 and CDR2 (germline): MGHRA, YSYEKL. This CDR3 is CASSQDPGGETQYF. In DNA, the CDR3 is TGCGCCAGCAGCCAAGATCCAGGCGGGGAGACCCAGTACTTC.

The chain has TRBV9 and TRBJ2-7, with D tentatively TRBD1 (5 bases). This CDR3 is built from 16 residues. The V and J ends lost 0 bases and 3 bases respectively, with 16 bases between them. Germline V gives CDR1 SGDLS, CDR2 YYNGEE. The chain's CDR3 is CASSVGNHAQGYEQYF. The CDR3 nucleotides are TGTGCCAGCAGCGTAGGAAATCATGCTCAGGGCTACGAGCAGTACTTC.

The chain employs TRBV6-1 and TRBJ1-2; no firm D call. CDR3 length: 13 residues. The V end lost 1 base, the J end lost 4 bases, and 7 bases lay between the germline ends. The germline CDR1 and CDR2 sequences are MNHNS and SASEGT. DNA for the CDR3: TGTGCCAGCAGTGAAGACAGCTTCTATGGCTACACCTTC. Translating it yields CASSEDSFYGYTF.

This chain links TRBV7-8 with TRBJ2-6; maybe TRBD1 (5 bases). The CDR3 has 17 amino acids. Germline V gene data show CDR1 as SGHVS and CDR2 as FQNEAQ. Trimming cost V 1 base and J 1 base, with 11 bases left between them. As DNA, the CDR3 is TGTGCCAGCAGCTTAGGGGGCTCAGGTTCTGGGGCCAACGTCCTGACTTTC. This encodes CASSLGGSGSGANVLTF.

This chain joins TRBV5-5 and TRBJ2-2, with 9 bases matching TRBD2. The CDR3 length is 15 residues. Germline CDR1 SGHKS, CDR2 YYEKEE (reference sequence). Trimming cost V 7 bases and J 0 bases; bases outside gene matches: 4. The CDR3 DNA is TGTGCCAGCTTTCGCGGGGGGGCGAACACCGGGGAGCTGTTTTTT. Its translation is CASFRGGANTGELFF.

V is TRBV29-1 and J is TRBJ1-1; 9 bases line up with TRBD1. V lost 6 bases, J lost 4 bases, and 3 bases stayed unmatched. Germline assignment: CDR1 SQVTM and CDR2 ANQGSEA. This CDR3 comprises 12 residues. The CDR3 is CSVRTGATEAFF. The CDR3 region has the DNA TGCAGCGTCAGGACAGGGGCCACTGAAGCTTTCTTT.

The chain carries TRBV11-2 and TRBJ2-7; a weak D match, TRBD2 (5 bases). This CDR3 has 14 amino acids. Per the germline V gene, CDR1 is SGHAT and CDR2 is FQNNGV. Trimming shortened V by 4 bases and J by 0 bases, and 10 bases separated the two germline ends. CDR3 sequence reads: CASSYIRGSYEQYF. Written as DNA, the CDR3 is TGTGCCAGCAGCTATATCCGGGGCTCCTACGAGCAGTACTTC.

This sequence joins TRBV29-1 and TRBJ2-2; possibly TRBD1 or TRBD2 for D (6 bases each). The CDR3 consists of 15 residues. V gave up 3 bases and J gave up 7 bases, with 18 bases separating them. Germline CDR1 is SQVTM and CDR2 is ANQGSEA. Here the CDR3 reads CSVDLPGALHGELFF. The CDR3 DNA reads TGCAGCGTTGATTTGCCGGGGGCTCTACACGGGGAGCTGTTTTTT.

The CDR3 is CASSSPGEKEQFF. CDR3 bases: TGTGCCAGCAGCTCTCCGGGCGAAAAGGAGCAGTTCTTC. This rearrangement joins TRBV7-6 to TRBJ2-1; D gene uncertain. The CDR3 is 13 residues long. The germline CDR1 and CDR2 sequences are SGHVS and FNYEAQ. Trimming removed 4 bases at V and 10 bases at J, with 14 bases between.